This T cell receptor (beta chain) was obtained from a study of blood T cell repertoires in COVID-19. Participants reported their clinical history, and cohort assignment relied on those reports. The table came from immunoSEQ multiplex PCR; TCRdb's copy has only in-frame clones and leaves some out. Here the sample spans almost 250,000 clones, 85% to 90% being singletons. This CDR3 has 14 residues. Per germline, CDR1 MDHEN and CDR2 SYDVKM. With 6 bases clipped from V and 3 bases from J, the junction kept 6 bases outside the gene matches. The specimen was PBMCs or T cells enriched from blood (not recorded which). The sequence was obtained from a woman aged 45-65 years who had recovered from COVID-19. The chain has TRBV28 and TRBJ2-5; 8 nucleotides line up with TRBD1. This chain's CDR3 is CASREGTGKETQYF. Here the CDR3 DNA reads TGTGCCAGCAGGGAAGGGACAGGAAAAGAGACCCAGTACTTC.